This T cell receptor (beta chain) was profiled in a study of CD8 T cell repertoires and HIV-1 epitope variants. The germline V gene encodes CDR1 SGHTS and CDR2 YDEGEE. CDR3 length: 15 amino acids. V dropped 2 bases and J dropped 4; count of bases not matched to a gene: 8. As to this clone: The antigen remains unidentified.

Only in-frame clones appear in the TCRdb table, and some are missing; sequencing was by immunoSEQ multiplex PCR. The sample holds a few thousand clones; less than 75% are singletons and the top ten take under 55%. Material: cultured CD8+ T cells derived from PBMCs. The chain links TRBV5-8 to TRBJ2-5, with TRBD1 matching over 7 bases. The clonotype comes from a male donor with HIV. The chain's CDR3 is CASSFGQGEAETQYF. The CDR3 DNA sequence: TGTGCCAGCAGCTTTGGTCAGGGGGAAGCAGAGACCCAGTACTTC. The full variable domain, in which reference TRBV5-8 and TRBJ2-5 provide the parts outside the CDR3, is EAGVTQSPTHLIKTRGQQATLRCSPISGHTSVYWYQQALGLGLQFLLWYDEGEERNRGNFPPRFSGRQFPNYSSELNVNALELEDSALYLCASSFGQGEAETQYFGPGTRLLVL.